This T cell receptor beta chain derives from a study of OX40 agonist ivuxolimab in advanced cancers. Here immunoSEQ multiplex PCR was the method, and the copy in TCRdb shows in-frame clones only, minus some. Of roughly 62,000 clones listed, approximately 92% are singletons. The CDR3 is made up of 13 amino acids. Trimming took 3 bases from V and 6 from J, leaving 11 bases between them. Germline CDR1 LNHDA, CDR2 SQIVND (reference sequence). Sequencing used CD4+ or CD8+ T cells sorted from blood, obtained in a trial of the OX40 agonist ivuxolimab. V gene TRBV19 combines with J gene TRBJ1-2; D not certain. This sequence originates from an adult with an advanced solid tumor such as melanoma, head and neck, liver or kidney cancer. The CDR3 region is CASSMEGGHGYTF. The CDR3, as DNA: TGTGCCAGTAGTATGGAGGGTGGGCATGGCTACACCTTC.